A single count supports the clone carrying this T cell receptor beta chain. Its matching antigen is unknown. The ends were cut back, 0 bases at V and 6 bases at J, with 12 bases in the middle. The germline gives CDR1 SGDLS, CDR2 YYNGEE. The CDR3 contains 14 residues. The PCR was carried out with 60 Vbeta primers and 13 Jbeta primers. This table comes from immunoSEQ multiplex PCR, and its TCRdb copy is limited to in-frame clones, with some not included. The data hold approximately 110,000 clones, with about 83% observed a single time. This entry belongs to a study of cytomegalovirus exposure and HLA in healthy donors. Study results and caveats: Most CMV-associated TCR beta chains were later found to appear HLA-restricted.

The V call is TRBV9, the J call TRBJ1-1; possible D gene TRBD1, 5 bases. The sequencing sample was made of PBMCs. This TCR was sampled from a man in his late teens or twenties in good health and CMV-seronegative. The CDR3 loop reads CASSVEGAAAEAFF. The DNA for the CDR3 is TGTGCCAGCAGCGTAGAAGGGGCGGCGGCTGAAGCTTTCTTT.